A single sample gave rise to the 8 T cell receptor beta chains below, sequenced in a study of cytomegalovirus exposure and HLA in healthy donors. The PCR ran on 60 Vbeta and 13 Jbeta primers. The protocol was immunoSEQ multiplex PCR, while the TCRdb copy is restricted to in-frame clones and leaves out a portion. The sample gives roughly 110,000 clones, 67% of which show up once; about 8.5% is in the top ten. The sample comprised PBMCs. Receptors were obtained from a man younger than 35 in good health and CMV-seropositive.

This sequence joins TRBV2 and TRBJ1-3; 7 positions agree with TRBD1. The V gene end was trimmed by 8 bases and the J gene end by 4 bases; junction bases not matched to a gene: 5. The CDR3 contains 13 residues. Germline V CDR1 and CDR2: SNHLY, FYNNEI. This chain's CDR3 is CASLDRAGNTIYF. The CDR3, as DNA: TGTGCCAGCCTCGACAGGGCCGGAAACACCATATATTTT.

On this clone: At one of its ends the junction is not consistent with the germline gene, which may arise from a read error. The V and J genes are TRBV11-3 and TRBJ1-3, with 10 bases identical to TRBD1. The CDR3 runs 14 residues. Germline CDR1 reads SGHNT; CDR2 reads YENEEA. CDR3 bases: TGTGCCAGCAGTCGACAGGGGGCGAGAAATACCATATATTTT. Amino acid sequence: CASSRQGARNTIYF.

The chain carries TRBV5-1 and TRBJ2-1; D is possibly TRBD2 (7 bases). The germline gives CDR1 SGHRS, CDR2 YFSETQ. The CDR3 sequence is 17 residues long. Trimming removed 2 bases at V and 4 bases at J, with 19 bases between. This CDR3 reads CASSFNRVGGLYNEQFF. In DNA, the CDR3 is TGCGCCAGCAGCTTCAATAGGGTCGGGGGGCTTTACAATGAGCAGTTCTTC.

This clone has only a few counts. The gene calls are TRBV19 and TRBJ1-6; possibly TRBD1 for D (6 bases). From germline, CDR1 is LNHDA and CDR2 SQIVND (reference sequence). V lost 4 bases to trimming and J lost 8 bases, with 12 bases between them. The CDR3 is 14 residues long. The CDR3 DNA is TGTGCCAGTAGTACCCTCAACAGGGATTCACCCCTCCACTTT. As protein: CASSTLNRDSPLHF. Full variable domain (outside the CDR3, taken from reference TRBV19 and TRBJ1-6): DGGITQSPKYLFRKEGQNVTLSCEQNLNHDAMYWYRQDPGQGLRLIYYSQIVNDFQKGDIAEGYSVSREKKESFPLTVTSAQKNPTAFYLCASSTLNRDSPLHFGNGTRLTVT.

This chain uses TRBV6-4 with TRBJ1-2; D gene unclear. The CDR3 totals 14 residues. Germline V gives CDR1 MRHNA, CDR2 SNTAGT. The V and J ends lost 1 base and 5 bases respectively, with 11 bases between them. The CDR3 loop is CASSDFGRNYGYTF. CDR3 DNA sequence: TGTGCCAGCAGTGACTTTGGGAGGAATTATGGCTACACCTTC.

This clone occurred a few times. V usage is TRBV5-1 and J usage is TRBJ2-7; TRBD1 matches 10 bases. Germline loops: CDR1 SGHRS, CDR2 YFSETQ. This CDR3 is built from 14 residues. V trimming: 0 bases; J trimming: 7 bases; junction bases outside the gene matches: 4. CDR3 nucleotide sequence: TGCGCCAGCAGCTTGGGGACAGGGGGGGAGGAGCAGTACGTC. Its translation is CASSLGTGGEEQYV.

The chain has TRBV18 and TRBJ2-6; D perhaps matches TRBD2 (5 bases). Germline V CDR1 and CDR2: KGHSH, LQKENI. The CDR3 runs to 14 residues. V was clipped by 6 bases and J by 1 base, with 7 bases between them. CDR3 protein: CASSRASGANVLTF. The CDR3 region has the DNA TGTGCCAGCTCGAGGGCTTCTGGGGCCAACGTCCTGACTTTC.

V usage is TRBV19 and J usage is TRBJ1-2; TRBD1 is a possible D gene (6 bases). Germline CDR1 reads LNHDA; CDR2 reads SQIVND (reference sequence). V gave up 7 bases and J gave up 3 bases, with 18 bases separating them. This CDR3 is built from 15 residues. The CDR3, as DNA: TGTGCCAGTACCTCAGGCCGGGGGGCGCACTATGGCTACACCTTC. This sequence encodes CASTSGRGAHYGYTF.